This TCR beta chain was recorded in a study of human versus mouse CDR3 diversity and MHC coevolution. In regard to this clone: The target antigen is unknown.

Data came from immunoSEQ multiplex PCR; TCRdb stores just in-frame clones and leaves some out. The sample carries 50,000 to 65,000 clones, about 94% recorded once. V shed 1 base and J shed 6 bases, with 7 bases lying between them. CDR3 size: 12 residues. The germline V gene encodes CDR1 SGHRS and CDR2 YFSETQ. Points from the study as a whole: Approximately 1.7 million TCR beta clonotypes were estimated for humans, the largest repertoire.

Sorting isolated naive CD4 T cells lacking CD45RO and expressing CD62L. The gene calls are TRBV5-1 and TRBJ1-2; D gene unclear. This clonotype originated in a person between 55 and 69 years old in good health. The sequenced sample was naive CD4+ T cells from blood. As to subset: CD45RO-negative CD62L-positive naive CD4 T cells. This chain's CDR3 is CASSLTEDGYTF. The CDR3 coding sequence is TGCGCCAGCAGCTTGACCGAGGATGGCTACACCTTC.